This is a list of T cell receptor beta chains from one sample in a study of blood T cell repertoires in COVID-19. Only in-frame clones appear in the TCRdb table, and some are missing; sequencing was by immunoSEQ multiplex PCR. The table lists about 220,000 clones, roughly 80% of them singletons. Sequenced: PBMCs or T cells enriched from blood (not recorded which). The receptors derive from a woman aged 45 to 65 who had been exposed to COVID-19. Both conserved end residues are trimmed from each CDR3. The order of the fields is V gene, J gene, CDR3 protein.

V: TRBV2
J: TRBJ2-3
CDR3: ASSEPTSGYTQY

V: TRBV5-1
J: TRBJ1-2
CDR3: ASRDSKFGYT

V: TRBV7-3
J: TRBJ2-1
CDR3: ASSPTGNGEQF

V: TRBV6-2/TRBV6-3
J: TRBJ2-3
CDR3: ASSYRGRLTDTQY

V: TRBV6-1
J: TRBJ1-1
CDR3: ASSVWGLTKVWGDTKAF

V: TRBV2
J: TRBJ2-5
CDR3: ASSVESQRGRLGTETQY

V: TRBV28
J: TRBJ2-7
CDR3: ASSPGGREQY

V: TRBV2
J: TRBJ2-7
CDR3: ASSFGQGASYEQY

V: TRBV19
J: TRBJ1-1
CDR3: ASSMGGQGSTEAF

V: TRBV7-2
J: TRBJ2-1
CDR3: ASSTGQVVAEQF

V: TRBV19
J: TRBJ1-5
CDR3: ASKAQEGGNQPQH

V: TRBV19
J: TRBJ1-3
CDR3: ASSMGTAGNTIY

V: TRBV29-1
J: TRBJ1-4
CDR3: SVKGEGEKLF

V: TRBV7-2
J: TRBJ1-5
CDR3: ASSLASGTQPQH

V: TRBV27
J: TRBJ2-5
CDR3: ASSFGGMGQETQY

V: TRBV2
J: TRBJ1-2
CDR3: ASTRLTGSYGYT

V: TRBV7-8
J: TRBJ1-1
CDR3: ASSLFEETEAF

V: TRBV5-1
J: TRBJ1-2
CDR3: ASSSTGGYGYT

V: TRBV19
J: TRBJ2-3
CDR3: ASSIGPSGTDTQY

V: TRBV6-5
J: TRBJ2-1
CDR3: ASSLAVALTNEQF

V: TRBV5-1
J: TRBJ1-4
CDR3: ASSRRENEKLF

V: TRBV28
J: TRBJ2-3
CDR3: ASSLVRARGTDTQY

V: TRBV5-6
J: TRBJ1-6
CDR3: ASSPGHLNSPLH

V: TRBV7-7
J: TRBJ1-2
CDR3: ASSHSDGLANYGYT

V: TRBV11-2
J: TRBJ2-7
CDR3: ASSVTGYEQY

V: TRBV19
J: TRBJ2-7
CDR3: ASSIDGTGGDEQY

V: TRBV19
J: TRBJ1-3
CDR3: ASSIYRGEGNTIY

V: TRBV7-2
J: TRBJ1-5
CDR3: ASSPRTGHQPQH

V: TRBV12-5
J: TRBJ1-3
CDR3: ASGSGQLSGNTIY

V: TRBV27
J: TRBJ2-7
CDR3: ATKSLADEQY

V: TRBV24-1
J: TRBJ2-4
CDR3: ATSDSGLDRGNIQY

V: TRBV18
J: TRBJ1-1
CDR3: ASSQGADTEAF

V: TRBV2
J: TRBJ2-7
CDR3: ASSTQAGIGEQY

V: TRBV4-2
J: TRBJ1-4
CDR3: ASSRGQEIATNEKLF

V: TRBV21-1
J: TRBJ2-7
CDR3: ASSKIPARNVREQY

V: TRBV4-1
J: TRBJ1-5
CDR3: ASSQAGGNQPQH

V: TRBV7-9
J: TRBJ1-2
CDR3: ASSFVGADYGYT

V: TRBV27
J: TRBJ2-7
CDR3: ASSSPGTGTYEQY

V: TRBV19
J: TRBJ1-5
CDR3: ASSTRNQPQH

V: TRBV25-1
J: TRBJ2-3
CDR3: ATMDRYTDTQY

V: TRBV7-9
J: TRBJ1-4
CDR3: ASSLGGVGEKLF

V: TRBV7-2
J: TRBJ2-7
CDR3: ASSLTTGGPYEQY

V: TRBV5-1
J: TRBJ1-6
CDR3: ASSLALGQGANSPLH

V: TRBV7-9
J: TRBJ2-1
CDR3: ASSLGATSGGLYNEQF

V: TRBV28
J: TRBJ1-2
CDR3: ASSLSGSASNYGYT

V: TRBV18
J: TRBJ1-2
CDR3: ASSPGQGIYGYT

V: TRBV4-2
J: TRBJ1-1
CDR3: ASSQDPRGTEAF

V: TRBV7-6
J: TRBJ2-5
CDR3: ASSPGLAMKTQY

V: TRBV5-1
J: TRBJ2-3
CDR3: ASSPALNTDTQY

V: TRBV11-2
J: TRBJ1-1
CDR3: ASSSRQGMNTEAF

V: TRBV4-3
J: TRBJ2-1
CDR3: ASSQETVGNEQF

V: TRBV10-3
J: TRBJ2-3
CDR3: AISASLAGSDTQY

V: TRBV15
J: TRBJ1-3
CDR3: ATSRERGGVSGNTIY

V: TRBV5-1
J: TRBJ1-2
CDR3: ASSFMGTGPVGYT

V: TRBV5-8
J: TRBJ1-5
CDR3: ASSLFGRGGQPQH